In this sample, the clone carrying this T cell receptor (beta chain) turned up many times. Its target is not known. The patients chosen for sequencing had shown expansion of CD8+CD57+ cells (detected by flow cytometry). Sampling of blood occurred while the patients had still received no therapy. This CDR3 comprises 15 residues. Germline V CDR1 and CDR2: SGHRS, YFSETQ. V lost 3 bases, J lost 4 bases, and 6 bases stayed unmatched. The source of the sample is a study of CD8+CD57+ T cells in acquired aplastic anemia. Across the study: Each DNA sample taken from sorted CD4+ and CD8+ cells came to approximately 3.3 ug on average.

General study findings and limits: Patient and control CD8+ Simpson's diversity was not significantly different.

Genomic DNA, the template, was used for profiling of the TCR beta VDJ and CDR3. Each CDR3 protein is one row after TCRdb ran MiXCR on the reads. The sample contains 160,000 or so distinct CDR3 sequences, 65% to 75% of which appear only once. Sequenced input: sorted CD4+, CD8+, or CD8+CD57+ T cells (not recorded which) from PBMCs. This TCR came from a human donor with aplastic anemia. The genes are TRBV5-1 and TRBJ2-5; 10 bases match TRBD1. The CDR3 DNA follows: TGCGCCAGCAGCTCGGACAGGGGGTTCGGAGAGACCCAGTACTTC. It is translated as CASSSDRGFGETQYF.